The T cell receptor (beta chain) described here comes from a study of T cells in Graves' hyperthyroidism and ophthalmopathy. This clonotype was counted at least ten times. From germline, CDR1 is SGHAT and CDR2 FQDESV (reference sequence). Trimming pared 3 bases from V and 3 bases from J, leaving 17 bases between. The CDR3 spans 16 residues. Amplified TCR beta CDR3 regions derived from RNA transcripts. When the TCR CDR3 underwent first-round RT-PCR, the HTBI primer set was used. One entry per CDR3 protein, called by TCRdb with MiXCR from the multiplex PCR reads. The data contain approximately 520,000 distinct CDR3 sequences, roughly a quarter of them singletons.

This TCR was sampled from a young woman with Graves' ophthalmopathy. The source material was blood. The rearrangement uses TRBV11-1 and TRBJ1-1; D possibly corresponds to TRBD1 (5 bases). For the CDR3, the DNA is TGTGCCAGCAGCTTGAGACAAGAAAAAGGGGACACTGAAGCTTTCTTT. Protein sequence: CASSLRQEKGDTEAFF.